The entry that follows covers one T cell receptor (beta chain) sequence. Its antigen is still unknown. The CDR3 contains 13 residues. CDR1 and CDR2 (germline): SGHAT, FQNNGV. Trimming stripped 0 bases from V and 10 bases from J, with 9 bases between. This specimen belongs to a study of T cell responses to AZD1222 COVID-19 vaccine. Study information: Second doses at about 4 or about 12 weeks were pooled.

Whole-study findings and limits: Baseline seropositivity occurred in only a handful of AZD1222 recipients. White British people made up most donors, females outnumbered males, and clonal diversity was possibly underestimated.

Clones were sequenced by immunoSEQ multiplex PCR, and TCRdb holds only the in-frame ones, with some missing. The data show roughly 76,000 clones, around nine tenths seen once. V gene TRBV11-2 combines with J gene TRBJ2-2, with a weak D call TRBD2 (5 bases). This receptor was obtained from an adult in good health. Source: peripheral blood, taken on day 0 of AZD1222 vaccination. CDR3 coding DNA: TGTGCCAGCAGCTTAGAACGGGGAGCGGAGCTGTTTTTT. Its translation: CASSLERGAELFF.